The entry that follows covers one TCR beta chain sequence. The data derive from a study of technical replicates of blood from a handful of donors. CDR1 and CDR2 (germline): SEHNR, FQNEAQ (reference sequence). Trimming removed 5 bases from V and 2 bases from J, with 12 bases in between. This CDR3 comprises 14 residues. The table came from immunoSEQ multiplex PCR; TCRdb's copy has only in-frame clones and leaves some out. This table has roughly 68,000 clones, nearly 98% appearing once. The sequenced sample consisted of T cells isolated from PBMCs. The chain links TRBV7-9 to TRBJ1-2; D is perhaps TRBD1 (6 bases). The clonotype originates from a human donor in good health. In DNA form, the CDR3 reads TGTGCCAGCAGCCCACAGGGAACGAACTATGGCTACACCTTC. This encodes CASSPQGTNYGYTF.